This entry describes one T cell receptor beta chain. Its binding antigen is unknown. There are no base qualities to consult, and no much larger clone falls within one base. This record belongs to a study of shared clonotypes between healthy human individuals (dated by TCRdb to the early 2020s). A note on the overall study: A few men and a couple of women, aged 18 to 49 years, made up the cohort. Per donor, three plates each were used for CD4 naive and CD4 memory, two for CD8 naive, and one for CD8 memory. The study deeply sequenced blood TCR repertoires of about 5 healthy adults to estimate repertoire size and the extent of clonotype sharing between individuals. Different laboratories and diverse techniques were used to prepare libraries and sequence TCR repertoires, to increase sequencing depth and limit assay-specific biases. Leukapheresis yielded between about 0.94 and 9 billion PBMCs per donor. Findings and caveats that apply to the study as a whole: Clonotypes shared by all four sorted-subset donors showed higher generation probabilities than non-shared clonotypes. Rarefaction of sorted-subset datasets indicated incomplete sequencing despite the large sequencing depth. When a handful of donors were compared, the shared fraction of clonotypes was around 5% for naive CD4, about 4% for naive CD8, 2% to 2.5% for memory CD4, and 0.35% to 0.4% for memory CD8. Based on pairwise subsampling, the degree of clonotype sharing among donors was expected to be affected by sequencing depth. The genetic and exposure-history diversity represented was limited by the small number of donors. Larger estimated clonotype richness was generally found for naive subsets than for memory subsets. Sampling was restricted to blood, and TCR repertoires in tissue are likely to differ from TCR repertoires in blood.

Healthy HIV-negative adults with no recently reported acute infections or vaccinations were included as donors. Every donor was a Caucasian adult living in Nashville, Tennessee, USA. CD4+ T cells were enriched through magnetic negative selection, after which naive cells were positively selected on CD45RA and the remaining negative fraction served as the memory subset. Blood was collected by leukapheresis, and PBMCs were isolated by Ficoll-Histopaque density gradient centrifugation and then cryopreserved in liquid nitrogen vapor phase. Analytical flow cytometry was used to check the purity and quantity of every magnetically sorted T cell population. Genomic DNA was isolated from every sorted fraction and measured by UV absorbance on a Nanodrop 2000c. CDR1 and CDR2 were assigned from the germline V gene as WSHSY and SAAADI. The CDR3 runs 15 amino acids, cysteine and phenylalanine included. Left in the record is the CDR3 DNA by itself, 45 bases read in frame from the first base. V is cut back by 8 bases and J by 5 bases, with 10 bases in the junction unmatched.

TCR CDR3 regions were amplified from genomic DNA by multiplex PCR using the deep immunoSEQ assay. Extracted genomic DNA from each cell subset was distributed evenly across all wells of several immunoSEQ 96-well plates, and each plate was treated as a replicate. For sorted subsets, each replicate PCR was loaded with 200 ng genomic DNA, equivalent to 25,000 to 35,000 T cell genomes. Purified libraries were quantified with a Qubit 3.0 fluorometer, sized on a Bioanalyzer 2100, and re-quantified with the KAPA Library Quantification kit. Every immunoSEQ 96-well plate was sequenced on a dedicated single-read 150-cycle Illumina NextSeq 550 flow cell. Regarding the original processing steps: Because the immunoSEQ output included only junctional sequences and no quality scores, the filtering could not be the same as the filtering used for full-length reads. Sequences were annotated with PyIR, a Python wrapper for IgBLAST v1.9, using IMGT germline references to assign V/J genes and CDR3. Any read was removed if the V/J assignment was weak (E-value above 1e-6), the CDR3 was missing, or the read contained stop codons, out-of-frame junctions, or ambiguous translated residues. V3J clonotypes were defined as sequences sharing the same inferred V gene, J gene, and CDR3 amino acid sequence. To compute the percentage overlap between repertoires, the number of shared unique clonotypes was divided by the size of the smaller repertoire. Richness of each repertoire was evaluated using RTK rarefaction, the Chao1 estimator, and Recon v2.1 estimates of unobserved clonotypes. For all TCRbeta clonotypes obtained by the gDNA method from several donors, generation probabilities were computed with OLGA. TCRdb holds this immuneACCESS table with in-frame rearrangements only. Some clones are missing; in checked studies, unresolved V genes explain under half, and the rest has no known cause. V and J calls plus clone size are reproduced from that table; the DNA served to infer D and trimming. This sample comprises 2 million to 2.5 million clones, about 94% of them detected only once. The ten largest clones capture around 0.13% of the sample.

The chain employs TRBV10-2 and TRBJ1-4, and 8 bases in between align with TRBD1. This receptor was identified in a man aged 18 to 30 in good health. The source material was naive CD4+ T cells sorted from blood. Taken with the paper, the label for cell subset or site translates to: CD45RA+ positively selected. The CDR3 here reads CASSHNRGSNEKLFF. In nucleotides, the sequence is TGCGCCAGCTCCCACAACAGGGGGTCCAATGAAAAACTGTTTTTT.